The rows below give T cell receptor beta chains drawn from one sample of a study of T cell responses to AZD1222 COVID-19 vaccine. Profiling relied on immunoSEQ multiplex PCR, and the TCRdb table lists in-frame clones only, not all of them. The repertoire holds under 150,000 clones, with 92% as singletons. This specimen was peripheral blood, taken 28 days after the second AZD1222 dose. Every receptor here comes from an adult who received the AZD1222 COVID-19 vaccine. CDR3s include the opening cysteine and the closing phenylalanine or tryptophan. D genes are given only for firm matches. A row's size may be missing; if present it is once, few, many or a size class.

few	13	TRBV7-6	NA	TRBJ2-7	CASSLAKDYEQYF	TGTGCCAGCAGCTTAGCCAAGGACTACGAGCAGTACTTC
NA	15	TRBV9	NA	TRBJ1-3	CASSTRDSSGNTIYF	TGTGCCAGCAGCACACGAGACAGCTCTGGAAACACCATATATTTT
NA	15	TRBV11-2	TRBD1	TRBJ1-1	CASSSQRGLNTEAFF	TGTGCCAGCAGCTCCCAGAGGGGGCTGAACACTGAAGCTTTCTTT
NA	13	TRBV5-1	NA	TRBJ2-5	CASSFRPQETQYF	TGCGCCAGCAGCTTTCGGCCTCAAGAGACCCAGTACTTC
once	16	TRBV19	NA	TRBJ1-2	CASSILFGSNSYGYTF	TGTGCCAGTAGTATCCTATTTGGCTCTAATTCTTATGGCTACACCTTC
NA	16	TRBV27	NA	TRBJ2-2	CASSLYGSGAGGELFF	TGTGCCAGCAGTTTATACGGGTCCGGGGCGGGCGGGGAGCTGTTTTTT
NA	13	TRBV14	NA	TRBJ2-1	CASSHPRYNEQFF	TGTGCCAGCAGCCACCCGAGGTACAATGAGCAGTTCTTC
NA	19	TRBV13	NA	TRBJ2-1	CATGGRPGLVRIAKGEQFF	TGTGCCACCGGGGGTCGACCTGGATTGGTGAGAATTGCGAAGGGTGAGCAGTTCTTC
NA	17	TRBV29-1	NA	TRBJ2-6	CSVNFGVSSSGANVLTF	TGCAGCGTGAATTTTGGAGTGTCCAGCTCTGGGGCCAACGTCCTGACTTTC
NA	14	TRBV7-2	NA	TRBJ1-5	CASSLVVVEQPQHF	TGTGCCAGCAGCTTAGTGGTGGTGGAACAGCCCCAGCATTTT
NA	13	TRBV3-1/TRBV3-2	NA	TRBJ2-2	CASRLGVAGELFF	TGTGCCAGCCGTCTCGGAGTAGCCGGGGAGCTGTTTTTT
NA	10	TRBV18	NA	TRBJ2-5	CASSDGHQYF	TGTGCCAGCTCAGACGGGCACCAGTACTTC
NA	13	TRBV6-4	NA	TRBJ1-1	CASRKEMNTEAFF	TGTGCCAGCAGAAAGGAGATGAACACTGAAGCTTTCTTT
once	14	TRBV9	TRBD1	TRBJ1-1	CASSENTGTGEAFF	TGTGCCAGCAGCGAAAATACCGGGACAGGTGAAGCTTTCTTT
NA	15	TRBV6-2/TRBV6-3	NA	TRBJ1-5	CASSYPSTGDQPQHF	TGTGCCAGCAGTTACCCATCAACGGGCGATCAGCCCCAGCATTTT
NA	15	TRBV25-1	TRBD1	TRBJ2-7	CASSSEPDRGPEQYF	TGTGCCAGCAGTTCCGAACCCGACAGGGGACCCGAGCAGTACTTC
NA	16	TRBV18	NA	TRBJ2-1	CASSPVPRDPYNEQFF	TGTGCCAGCTCACCAGTCCCGCGGGACCCCTACAATGAGCAGTTCTTC
NA	12	TRBV11-3	NA	TRBJ2-1	CASSRAYNEQFF	TGTGCCAGCAGCCGGGCATACAATGAGCAGTTCTTC
NA	16	TRBV28	TRBD2	TRBJ2-4	CASSLQTSGFKNIQYF	TGTGCCAGCAGTTTACAGACTAGCGGGTTCAAAAACATTCAGTACTTC
once	15	TRBV7-2	NA	TRBJ2-2	CASSLTQKDTGELFF	TGTGCCAGCAGCTTGACGCAGAAAGACACCGGGGAGCTGTTTTTT
NA	13	TRBV27	NA	TRBJ2-7	CASSGGTGYEQYF	TGTGCCAGCAGTGGGGGGACTGGATACGAGCAGTACTTC
NA	14	TRBV3-1/TRBV3-2	TRBD1	TRBJ2-7	CASSPGQASAQQYF	TGTGCCAGCAGTCCGGGACAGGCTTCGGCGCAGCAGTACTTC
NA	13	TRBV27	NA	TRBJ1-2	CASSSPRGGGYTF	TGTGCCAGCAGTTCACCCCGCGGCGGCGGCTACACCTTC
once	15	TRBV5-1	TRBD2	TRBJ2-7	CASSWGSGYSYEQYF	TGCGCCAGCAGCTGGGGTAGCGGGTATTCCTACGAGCAGTACTTC
NA	16	TRBV27	NA	TRBJ1-1	CASSLFAGEGFAEAFF	TGTGCCAGCAGTTTATTTGCAGGGGAGGGGTTCGCTGAAGCTTTCTTT
NA	14	TRBV5-1	TRBD1	TRBJ2-3	CASSPGQGTDTQYF	TGCGCCAGCAGCCCGGGACAGGGAACAGATACGCAGTATTTT
few	14	TRBV7-2	TRBD2	TRBJ2-2	CASSLGGLAGELFF	TGTGCCAGCAGCTTAGGTGGACTAGCCGGGGAGCTGTTTTTT
NA	14	TRBV28	NA	TRBJ1-2	CASSLSTLGGGYTF	TGTGCCAGCAGTTTATCCACCCTGGGGGGTGGCTACACCTTC
NA	15	TRBV11-3	TRBD1	TRBJ2-3	CASSLDGQGTDTQYF	TGTGCCAGCAGCTTAGACGGACAGGGGACAGATACGCAGTATTTT
NA	15	TRBV7-3	NA	TRBJ2-5	CASSLFGRDQETQYF	TGTGCCAGCAGCTTGTTTGGGCGGGATCAAGAGACCCAGTACTTC
NA	16	TRBV2	TRBD2	TRBJ2-2	CASKQREGPNTGELFF	TGTGCCAGCAAGCAGCGGGAGGGCCCGAACACCGGGGAGCTGTTTTTT
NA	14	TRBV5-1	TRBD1	TRBJ1-1	CASSKLGQDTEAFF	TGCGCCAGCAGCAAACTAGGACAGGACACTGAAGCTTTCTTT
NA	12	TRBV24-1	NA	TRBJ1-2	CATSDLGYGYTF	TGTGCCACCAGTGATTTGGGCTATGGCTACACCTTC
NA	11	TRBV28	NA	TRBJ2-7	CASRSSYEQYF	TGTGCCAGCAGGAGCTCCTACGAGCAGTACTTC
NA	16	TRBV28	TRBD1	TRBJ2-1	CASSTPGTGGYNEQFF	TGTGCCAGCAGCACCCCCGGGACAGGGGGCTACAATGAGCAGTTCTTC
NA	13	TRBV9	TRBD2	TRBJ2-7	CASSLGGGDEQYF	TGTGCCAGCAGCCTCGGGGGAGGGGACGAGCAGTACTTC
NA	13	TRBV3-1/TRBV3-2	NA	TRBJ2-3	CASSHRGGDTQYF	TGTGCCAGCAGCCATAGGGGAGGAGATACGCAGTATTTT
once	18	TRBV19	NA	TRBJ2-4	CASSSGWSAVLAKNIQYF	TGTGCCAGTAGTTCAGGGTGGTCGGCTGTTTTAGCCAAAAACATTCAGTACTTC
NA	16	TRBV7-9	TRBD1	TRBJ1-1	CASRHPVGQGYTEAFF	TGTGCCAGCAGACACCCCGTGGGACAGGGGTACACTGAAGCTTTCTTT
NA	16	TRBV19	TRBD1	TRBJ2-2	CASSKVQGALTGELFF	TGTGCCAGTAGTAAGGTACAGGGGGCTCTCACCGGGGAGCTGTTTTTT
NA	16	TRBV24-1	NA	TRBJ2-2	CATARGFPPNTGELFF	TGTGCCACAGCTCGGGGCTTTCCACCTAACACCGGGGAGCTGTTTTTT
NA	15	TRBV7-2	NA	TRBJ1-2	CASSLDGAGGYGYTF	TGTGCCAGCAGCTTAGACGGGGCCGGAGGCTATGGCTACACCTTC
NA	13	TRBV6-5	NA	TRBJ2-2	CASRRERGGELFF	TGTGCCAGCAGGCGAGAACGGGGCGGGGAGCTGTTTTTT
NA	15	TRBV28	TRBD1	TRBJ2-4	CASSLFGTGKNIQYF	TGTGCCAGCAGTTTATTTGGGACAGGGAAAAACATTCAGTACTTC
NA	16	TRBV16	TRBD1	TRBJ2-7	CASSQSIGTGVHEQYF	TGTGCCAGCAGCCAATCGATCGGGACAGGGGTACACGAGCAGTACTTC
NA	17	TRBV19	TRBD1	TRBJ1-5	CASTRDRGLFSNQPQHF	TGTGCCAGTACCCGGGACAGGGGGCTTTTTAGCAATCAGCCCCAGCATTTT
NA	14	TRBV10-2	TRBD1	TRBJ1-4	CASAEGQMNEKLFF	TGCGCCAGCGCCGAGGGACAGATGAATGAAAAACTGTTTTTT
once	14	TRBV6-5	TRBD1	TRBJ1-2	CASSYGEGAGGYTF	TGTGCCAGCAGTTACGGGGAGGGGGCCGGCGGCTACACCTTC
NA	15	TRBV5-1	NA	TRBJ2-1	CASSLVTFSYNEQFF	TGCGCCAGCAGCTTGGTGACCTTCTCCTACAATGAGCAGTTCTTC
NA	18	TRBV6-1	TRBD1	TRBJ1-1	CASSEAPFWQGAYTEAFF	TGTGCCAGCAGTGAAGCCCCCTTTTGGCAGGGGGCTTACACTGAAGCTTTCTTT
once	15	TRBV7-8	NA	TRBJ1-1	CASSFPRRGAVEAFF	TGTGCCAGCAGCTTCCCCCGGAGAGGGGCGGTTGAAGCTTTCTTT
NA	13	TRBV11-3	TRBD2	TRBJ2-7	CASSLTGGSEQYF	TGTGCCAGCAGCTTGACGGGAGGGAGCGAGCAGTACTTC
NA	16	TRBV4-2	TRBD2	TRBJ2-1	CASSQEARGSYNEQFF	TGTGCCAGCAGCCAAGAAGCGCGGGGGTCCTACAATGAGCAGTTCTTC
NA	18	TRBV7-7	NA	TRBJ1-3	CASSLVFYRDIPGNTIYF	TGTGCCAGCAGCTTAGTTTTTTACAGGGACATCCCAGGAAACACCATATATTTT
NA	16	TRBV19	NA	TRBJ1-3	CASRNSGRLSGNTIYF	TGTGCCAGTAGGAACTCGGGACGGCTCTCTGGAAACACCATATATTTT
NA	14	TRBV5-4	TRBD2	TRBJ2-7	CASSSGGTSYEQYF	TGTGCCAGCAGCTCGGGGGGGACTTCCTACGAGCAGTACTTC
NA	14	TRBV4-1	NA	TRBJ1-2	CASSQESTVYGYTF	TGCGCCAGCAGCCAAGAGTCAACAGTCTATGGCTACACCTTC